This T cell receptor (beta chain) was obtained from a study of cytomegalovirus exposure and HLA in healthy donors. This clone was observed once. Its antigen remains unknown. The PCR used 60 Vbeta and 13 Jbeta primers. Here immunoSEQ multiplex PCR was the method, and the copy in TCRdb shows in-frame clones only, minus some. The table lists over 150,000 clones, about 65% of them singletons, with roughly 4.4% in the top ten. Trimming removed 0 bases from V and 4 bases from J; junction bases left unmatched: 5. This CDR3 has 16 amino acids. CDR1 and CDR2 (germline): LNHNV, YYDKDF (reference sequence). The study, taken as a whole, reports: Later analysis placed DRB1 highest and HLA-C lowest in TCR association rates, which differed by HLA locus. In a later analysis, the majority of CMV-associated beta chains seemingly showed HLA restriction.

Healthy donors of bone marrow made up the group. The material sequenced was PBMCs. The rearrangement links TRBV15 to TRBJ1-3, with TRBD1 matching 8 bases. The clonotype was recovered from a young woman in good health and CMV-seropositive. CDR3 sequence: CATSRDGTGVGNTIYF. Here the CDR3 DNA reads TGTGCCACCAGCAGAGACGGGACAGGCGTAGGAAACACCATATATTTT.